The 10 T cell receptor beta chains in this list originate from one sample, sequenced in a study of blood T cell repertoires in COVID-19. The protocol was immunoSEQ multiplex PCR, while the TCRdb copy is restricted to in-frame clones and leaves out a portion. Here the sample spans some 160,000 clones, 80% to 90% being singletons. The sequenced sample was PBMCs or T cells enriched from blood (not recorded which). These receptors were obtained from a woman between 45 and 65 years old who had recovered from COVID-19.

This clone was counted a single time. The V call is TRBV18, the J call TRBJ2-4; 12 bases line up with TRBD1. CDR3 length equals 16 residues. V was pared by 7 bases and J by 0 bases, with 4 bases of the junction left unmatched. CDR1 is KGHSH and CDR2 is LQKENI in the germline V gene. In DNA form, the CDR3 reads TGTGCCAGCTACGGGACAGGGGGCCTAGCCAAAAACATTCAGTACTTC. This sequence encodes CASYGTGGLAKNIQYF. Filled out from reference TRBV18 and TRBJ2-4, the complete variable domain reads NAGVMQNPRHLVRRRGQEARLRCSPMKGHSHVYWYRQLPEEGLKFMVYLQKENIIDESGMPKERFSAEFPKEGPSILRIQQVVRGDSAAYFCASYGTGGLAKNIQYFGAGTRLSVL.

This clone was found once. The CDR3 loop reads CASSLEGAGDTIYF. CDR3 in DNA: TGCGCCAGCAGCTTGGAGGGGGCAGGGGACACCATATATTTT. V gene TRBV5-1 combines with J gene TRBJ1-3; TRBD1 agrees at 7 bases. Germline V CDR1 and CDR2: SGHRS, YFSETQ. This CDR3 spans 14 amino acids. Unmatched junction bases numbered 5, after V lost 0 bases and J lost 8 bases.

The chain links TRBV18 to TRBJ1-6, with D hard to call. With 5 bases removed from V and 8 bases from J, the gap between germline ends came to 13 bases. The germline gives CDR1 KGHSH, CDR2 LQKENI. This CDR3 is built from 14 residues. The DNA for the CDR3 is TGTGCCAGCTCATCACTAGAGATTTATTCACCCCTCCACTTT. Amino acids: CASSSLEIYSPLHF.

The V gene is TRBV28, the J gene TRBJ1-6, with D possibly being TRBD1 (5 bases). Trimming took off 2 bases at V and 0 bases at J, with 20 bases between the two ends. The length of the CDR3 is 20 residues. Germline CDR1 MDHEN, CDR2 SYDVKM. CDR3 protein: CASSLTPTDNLSSYNSPLHF. The CDR3 DNA sequence: TGTGCCAGCAGTTTAACCCCGACGGACAACTTAAGCTCCTATAATTCACCCCTCCACTTT.

The V gene is TRBV5-1, the J gene TRBJ2-7, with TRBD2 matching over 9 bases. V was pared by 1 base and J by 5 bases, with 4 bases of the junction left unmatched. Germline CDR1 and CDR2: SGHRS and YFSETQ. This CDR3 is 14 amino acids long. CDR3 sequence (DNA): TGCGCCAGCAGCTTGTTGAGCGGGGGGCACGAGCAGTACTTC. Translation gives CASSLLSGGHEQYF.

This chain uses TRBV5-6 with TRBJ1-5, with TRBD1 matching 8 bases. CDR3 size: 14 residues. V trimming: 5 bases; J trimming: 5 bases; junction bases outside the gene matches: 6. From germline, CDR1 is SGHDT and CDR2 YYEEEE. The CDR3 sequence is CASSRGQGYQPQHF. CDR3 coding DNA: TGTGCCAGCAGTCGTGGACAGGGATATCAGCCCCAGCATTTT.

The chain links TRBV7-3 to TRBJ1-1; no definite D call. Germline loops: CDR1 SGHTA, CDR2 FQGTGA. This CDR3 has 12 residues. The V and J ends lost 5 bases and 6 bases respectively, with 10 bases between them. The CDR3 DNA is TGTGCCAGCAGCCCCTCGGGTTCTGAAGCTTTCTTT. As protein: CASSPSGSEAFF.

The J gene is TRBJ2-3, the V gene TRBV27, with TRBD2 matching 12 bases. The V segment lost 8 bases and the J segment 1 base; nucleotides outside the gene matches: 13. Germline lookup yields CDR1 MNHEY and CDR2 SMNVEV (reference sequence). CDR3 size: 18 residues. The CDR3 DNA reads TGTGCCAGCGGCTTACTAGCGGGGGGACCGTCTCGCACAGATACGCAGTATTTT. Translation gives CASGLLAGGPSRTDTQYF.

V usage is TRBV27 and J usage is TRBJ1-1; D gene uncertain. The CDR3 has 17 amino acids. The V end was cut by 6 bases, the J end by 0 bases, with 20 bases between. CDR1 and CDR2 from the germline V gene are MNHEY and SMNVEV (reference sequence). CDR3 amino acids: CASSLSRPQFMNTEAFF. As DNA, the CDR3 is TGTGCCAGCAGCTTGTCTCGCCCTCAGTTCATGAACACTGAAGCTTTCTTT.

The V and J genes are TRBV7-9 and TRBJ2-7; 10 bases line up with TRBD1. The junction had 7 bases not matched to a gene; V was cut back by 1 base and J by 7 bases. Germline CDR1 reads SEHNR; CDR2 reads FQNEAQ (reference sequence). The CDR3 covers 15 residues. The CDR3 DNA reads TGTGCCAGCAGCTTAGTACCCCGGGACAGGGGAGAGCAGTACTTC. Protein product: CASSLVPRDRGEQYF.